The 7 T cell receptor beta chains below were found in one sample sequenced in a study of blood T cell repertoires in COVID-19. This table comes from immunoSEQ multiplex PCR, and its TCRdb copy is limited to in-frame clones, with some not included. The table includes 210,000 or so clones, around 90% detected once. Sequencing was done on a sample of PBMCs or T cells enriched from blood (not recorded which). All receptors derive from a woman between 25 and 40 years old who had been exposed to COVID-19.

This chain connects TRBV2 to TRBJ1-2; D gene unclear. This CDR3 is 15 amino acids long. Germline-derived CDR1 and CDR2 are SNHLY and FYNNEI. The V end was cut by 1 base, the J end by 1 base, with 10 bases between. The DNA for the CDR3 is TGTGCCAGCAGTGAAGTTGGCAGGCATAACTATGGCTACACCTTC. This codes for CASSEVGRHNYGYTF.

This chain connects TRBV11-2 to TRBJ1-6, with 10 bases that match TRBD1. J was trimmed by 7 bases and V by 3 bases; bases with no gene match: 3. This CDR3 region has 15 residues. Germline assignment: CDR1 SGHAT and CDR2 FQNNGV. The CDR3 nucleotides read TGTGCCAGCAGCTTGGACAGGGGGTGGAATTCACCCCTCCACTTT. Amino acid sequence: CASSLDRGWNSPLHF.

This CDR3 reads CSVEFGGAGGHNEQFF. The DNA of the CDR3 is TGCAGCGTTGAATTTGGAGGGGCTGGGGGACACAATGAGCAGTTCTTC. The genes are TRBV29-1 and TRBJ2-1, with a weak D call TRBD2 (6 bases). CDR1 and CDR2 from the germline V gene are SQVTM and ANQGSEA. The germline V and J ends were trimmed by 2 bases and 5 bases, with 19 bases remaining between them. The CDR3 totals 16 residues.

This chain links TRBV12-3 or TRBV12-4 with TRBJ2-7, with 8 bases that match TRBD1. V gave up 6 bases and J gave up 2 bases; unmatched junction bases: 3. The CDR3 runs 13 residues. This chain's CDR3 is CASSSTGAYEQYF. CDR3 nucleotides: TGTGCCAGCAGCTCGACAGGGGCCTACGAGCAGTACTTC.

The chain employs TRBV3-1 (or the pseudogene TRBV3-2) and TRBJ2-7; 15 bases are a match to TRBD2. After removal of 4 bases from V and 5 bases from J, the junction contained 3 bases not matched to a gene. The CDR3 is 15 residues long. CDR1 and CDR2 (germline): LGHDT, YNNKEL (reference sequence). CDR3 region: CASSLGLAGGHEQYF. The CDR3 nucleotides are TGTGCCAGCAGCCTGGGACTAGCGGGAGGCCACGAGCAGTACTTC.

V and J are TRBV5-1 and TRBJ1-1, with a possible D match to TRBD1 (5 bases). The CDR3 sequence is 12 residues long. From germline, CDR1 is SGHRS and CDR2 YFSETQ. Trimming took off 5 bases at V and 6 bases at J, with 11 bases between the two ends. DNA of the CDR3: TGCGCCAGCAGTGCCGGGACTTCTGAAGCTTTCTTT. This encodes CASSAGTSEAFF.

The CDR3 loop is CASSPDRGDPSYNSPLHF. CDR3 in DNA: TGCGCCAGCAGTCCGGACAGGGGTGACCCCTCCTATAATTCACCCCTCCACTTT. The chain joins TRBV23-1 to TRBJ1-6; 9 bases line up with TRBD1. TRBV23-1 is known as an ORF, though its function is uncertain. Trimming cost V 4 bases and J 0 bases; bases outside gene matches: 7. This CDR3 contains 18 residues.